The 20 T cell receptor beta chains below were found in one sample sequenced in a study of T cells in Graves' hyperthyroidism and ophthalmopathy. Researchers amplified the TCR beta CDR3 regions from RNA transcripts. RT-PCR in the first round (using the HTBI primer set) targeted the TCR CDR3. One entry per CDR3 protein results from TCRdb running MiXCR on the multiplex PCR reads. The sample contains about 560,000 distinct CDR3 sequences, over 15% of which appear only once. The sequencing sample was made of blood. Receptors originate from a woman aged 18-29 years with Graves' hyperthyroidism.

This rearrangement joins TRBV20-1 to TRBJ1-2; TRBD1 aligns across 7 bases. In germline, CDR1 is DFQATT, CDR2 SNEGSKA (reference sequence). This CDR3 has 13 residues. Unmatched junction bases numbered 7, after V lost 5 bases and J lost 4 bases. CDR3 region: CSAGDRRAYGYTF. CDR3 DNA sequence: TGCAGTGCTGGGGACAGACGGGCCTATGGCTACACCTTC.

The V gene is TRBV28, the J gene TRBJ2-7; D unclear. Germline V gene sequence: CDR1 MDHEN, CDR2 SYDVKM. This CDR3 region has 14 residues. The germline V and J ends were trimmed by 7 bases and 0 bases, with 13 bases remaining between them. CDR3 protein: CASIGRPVSYEQYF. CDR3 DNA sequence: TGTGCCAGCATAGGGCGGCCGGTCTCCTACGAGCAGTACTTC.

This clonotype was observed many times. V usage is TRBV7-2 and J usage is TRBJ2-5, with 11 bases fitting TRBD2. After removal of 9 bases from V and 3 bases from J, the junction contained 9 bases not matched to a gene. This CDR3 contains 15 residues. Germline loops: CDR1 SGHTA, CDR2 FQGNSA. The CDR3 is CASQLGLAGKETQYF. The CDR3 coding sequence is TGTGCCAGTCAACTCGGACTAGCGGGTAAAGAGACCCAGTACTTC.

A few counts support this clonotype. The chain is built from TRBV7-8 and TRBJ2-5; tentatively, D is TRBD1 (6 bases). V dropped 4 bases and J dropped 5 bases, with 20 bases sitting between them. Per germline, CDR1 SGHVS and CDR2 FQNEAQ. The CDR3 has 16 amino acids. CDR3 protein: CASSSKSFWGQETQYF. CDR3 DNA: TGTGCCAGCAGCTCAAAAAGCTTCTGGGGGCAGGAGACCCAGTACTTC.

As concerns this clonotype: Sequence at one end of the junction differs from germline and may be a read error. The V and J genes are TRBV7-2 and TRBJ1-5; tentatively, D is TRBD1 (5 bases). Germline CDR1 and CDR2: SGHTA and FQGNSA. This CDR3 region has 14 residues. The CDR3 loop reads CANSLAQVDQPQHF. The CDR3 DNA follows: TGTGCCAACAGCTTAGCACAGGTCGATCAGCCCCAGCATTTT.

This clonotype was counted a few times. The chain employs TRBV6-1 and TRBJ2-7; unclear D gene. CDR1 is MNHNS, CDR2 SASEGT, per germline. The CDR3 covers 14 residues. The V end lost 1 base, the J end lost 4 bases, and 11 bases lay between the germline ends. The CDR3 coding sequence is TGTGCCAGCAGTGAAGTAATTAGGTCGTACGAGCAGTACTTC. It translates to CASSEVIRSYEQYF.

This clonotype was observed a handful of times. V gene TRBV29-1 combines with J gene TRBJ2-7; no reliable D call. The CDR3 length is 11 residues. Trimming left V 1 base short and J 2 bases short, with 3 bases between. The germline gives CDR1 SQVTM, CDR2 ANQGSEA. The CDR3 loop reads CSVEAAYEQYF. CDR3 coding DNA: TGCAGCGTTGAAGCAGCCTACGAGCAGTACTTC.

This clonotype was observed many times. The CDR3 region is CASRPDRGSTEAFF. The CDR3 DNA is TGTGCCAGCAGGCCGGACAGGGGGTCCACTGAAGCTTTCTTT. The chain employs TRBV28 and TRBJ1-1; 10 nucleotides align to TRBD1. CDR3 length: 14 residues. With V trimmed by 6 bases and J by 4 bases, 5 bases remained unmatched. From germline, CDR1 is MDHEN and CDR2 SYDVKM.

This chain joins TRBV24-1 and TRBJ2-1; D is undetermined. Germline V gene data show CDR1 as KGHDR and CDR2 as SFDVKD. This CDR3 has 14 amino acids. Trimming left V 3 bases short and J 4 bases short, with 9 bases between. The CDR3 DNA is TGTGCCACCAGTGATGCCCGCACTTACAATGAGCAGTTCTTC. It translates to CATSDARTYNEQFF.

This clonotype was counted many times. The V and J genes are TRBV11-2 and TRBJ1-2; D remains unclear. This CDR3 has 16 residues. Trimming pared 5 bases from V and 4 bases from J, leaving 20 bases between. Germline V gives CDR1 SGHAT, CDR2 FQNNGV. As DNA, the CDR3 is TGTGCCAGCAGCCCCCTGAGATGGTCGGGCAGCTATGGCTACACCTTC. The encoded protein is CASSPLRWSGSYGYTF.

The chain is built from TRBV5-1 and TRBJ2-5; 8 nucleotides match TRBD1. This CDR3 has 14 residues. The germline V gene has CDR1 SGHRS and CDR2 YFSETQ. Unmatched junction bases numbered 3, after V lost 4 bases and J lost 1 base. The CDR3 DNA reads TGCGCCAGCAGCATAGGACAGGGCCAAGAGACCCAGTACTTC. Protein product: CASSIGQGQETQYF.

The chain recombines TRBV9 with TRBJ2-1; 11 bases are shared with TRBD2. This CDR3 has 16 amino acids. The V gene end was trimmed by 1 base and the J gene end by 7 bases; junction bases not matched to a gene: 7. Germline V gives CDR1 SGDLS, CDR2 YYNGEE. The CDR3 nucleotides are TGTGCCAGCAGCGTAACCACTAGCGGGAGTCGAAATGAGCAGTTCTTC. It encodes CASSVTTSGSRNEQFF.

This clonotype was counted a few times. CDR3 region: CSVGQADGYTF. The CDR3 DNA sequence: TGCAGCGTTGGACAGGCGGATGGCTACACCTTC. This chain links TRBV29-1 with TRBJ1-2; a possible D gene is TRBD1 (6 bases). Trimming pared 4 bases from V and 6 bases from J, leaving 9 bases between. The CDR3 sequence is 11 residues long. In germline, CDR1 is SQVTM, CDR2 ANQGSEA.

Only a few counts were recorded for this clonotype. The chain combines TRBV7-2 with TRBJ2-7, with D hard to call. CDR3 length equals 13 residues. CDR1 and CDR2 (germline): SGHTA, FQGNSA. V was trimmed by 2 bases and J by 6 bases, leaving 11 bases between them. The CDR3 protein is CASSLLGSAEQYF. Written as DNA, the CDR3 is TGTGCCAGCAGCTTATTGGGATCCGCCGAGCAGTACTTC.

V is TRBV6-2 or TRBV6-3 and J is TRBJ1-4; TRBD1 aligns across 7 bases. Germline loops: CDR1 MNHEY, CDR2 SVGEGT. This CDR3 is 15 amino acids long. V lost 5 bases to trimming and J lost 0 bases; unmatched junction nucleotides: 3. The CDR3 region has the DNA TGTGCCAGCAGTCCTGGACAGGCAACTAATGAAAAACTGTTTTTT. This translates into CASSPGQATNEKLFF.

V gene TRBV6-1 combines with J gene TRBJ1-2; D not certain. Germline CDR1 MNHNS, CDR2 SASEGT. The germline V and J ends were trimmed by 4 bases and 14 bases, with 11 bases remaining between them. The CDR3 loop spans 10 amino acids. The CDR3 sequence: CASSVNRLTF. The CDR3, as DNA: TGTGCCAGCAGTGTGAACAGATTAACCTTC.

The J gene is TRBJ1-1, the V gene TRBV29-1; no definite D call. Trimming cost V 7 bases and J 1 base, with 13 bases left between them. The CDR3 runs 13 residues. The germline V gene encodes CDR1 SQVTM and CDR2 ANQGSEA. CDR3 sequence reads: CSGCVQRNTEAFF. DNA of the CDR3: TGCAGCGGTTGTGTACAGAGGAACACTGAAGCTTTCTTT.

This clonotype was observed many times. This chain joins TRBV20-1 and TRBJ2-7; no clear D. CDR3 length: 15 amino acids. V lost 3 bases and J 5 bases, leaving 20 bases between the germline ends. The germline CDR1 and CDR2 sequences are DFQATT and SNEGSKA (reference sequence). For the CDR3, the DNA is TGCAGTGCTAGGGTTATCGGACCGAACCCTCACGAGCAGTACTTC. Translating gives CSARVIGPNPHEQYF.

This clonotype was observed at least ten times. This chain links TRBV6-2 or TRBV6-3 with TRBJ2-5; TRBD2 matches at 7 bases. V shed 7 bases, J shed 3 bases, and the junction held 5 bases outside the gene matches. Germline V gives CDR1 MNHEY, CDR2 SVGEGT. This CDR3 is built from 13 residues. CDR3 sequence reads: CASKASGKETQYF. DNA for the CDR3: TGTGCCAGCAAGGCTAGCGGTAAAGAGACCCAGTACTTC.

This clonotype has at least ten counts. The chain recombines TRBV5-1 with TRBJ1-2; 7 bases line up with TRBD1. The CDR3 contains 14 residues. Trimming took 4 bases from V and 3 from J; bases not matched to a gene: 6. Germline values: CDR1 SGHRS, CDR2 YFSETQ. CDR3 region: CASSPSGGDYGYTF. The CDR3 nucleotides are TGCGCCAGCAGCCCATCAGGGGGAGACTATGGCTACACCTTC.